This TCR beta chain was observed in a study of T cell responses to AZD1222 COVID-19 vaccine. Study findings and constraints: Only after the peak T cell response were repertoires sampled.

The table came from immunoSEQ multiplex PCR; TCRdb's copy has only in-frame clones and leaves some out. The sample shows roughly 150,000 clones, 85% to 90% of them seen only once. In the case of this clone: The antigen is undetermined.

The length of the CDR3 is 13 residues. Germline assignment: CDR1 MDHEN and CDR2 SYDVKM. V gave up 6 bases and J gave up 1 base, with 9 bases separating them. This TCR was sampled from an adult in good health. V is TRBV28 and J is TRBJ1-1, with D maybe TRBD1 (6 bases). The sample in question was peripheral blood, obtained on day 0 of AZD1222 vaccination. CDR3 region: CASSQGQNTEAFF. The CDR3 DNA follows: TGTGCCAGCAGCCAGGGACAGAACACTGAAGCTTTCTTT.